The source of this T cell receptor (beta chain) is a study of response to subunit inactivated influenza vaccine. This clonotype was seen only a few times. Each CDR3 protein is one row after TCRdb ran MiXCR on the RT-PCR reads. The table records 150,000 to 200,000 distinct CDR3 sequences, less than 15% of them present only once. CDR1 and CDR2 from the germline V gene are MDHEN and SYDVKM. The CDR3 is 13 residues long. V lost 2 bases to trimming and J lost 4 bases, with 6 bases between them. These data were also filed under a second study, of T cells expressing NK-cell markers. That work contributes: It was by 5'RACE template switching with UMIs that TCR beta cDNA was made. With respect to HCMV, seven of the eight sequenced donors were seropositive, and one was seronegative.

The receptor was derived from a man in his forties or fifties who received an inactivated influenza vaccine. Sequences were derived from CD8+ T cells sorted from PBMCs, sampled approximately 12 days after vaccination. The rearrangement links TRBV28 to TRBJ1-5; no definite D call. DNA for the CDR3: TGTGCCAGCAGTTTAGGTCCTAATCAGCCCCAGCATTTT. It translates to CASSLGPNQPQHF.